This T cell receptor (beta chain) comes out of a study of control samples from healthy donors and cancer patients. Sequencing was performed with immunoSEQ multiplex PCR; in TCRdb, only in-frame clones are kept and a portion is missing. The table records about 170,000 clones, around 90% of them present only once. The CDR3 spans 16 residues. Source material: blood. The chain joins TRBV7-5 to TRBJ2-1; the DNA was not used to check the table's D call, TRBD2. TRBV7-5 corresponds to a pseudogene. The origin of this receptor is a woman under 40 in good health. CDR3 residues: CARSQSPGLAGGEQFF. The CDR3, as DNA: TGTGCCAGAAGCCAAAGCCCGGGACTAGCGGGAGGTGAGCAGTTCTTC.